The 7 T cell receptor beta chains presented below share a single source sample, sequenced in a study of neoadjuvant anti-PD-1 for oral cavity cancer. Sequencing was performed with immunoSEQ multiplex PCR; in TCRdb, only in-frame clones are kept and a portion is missing. The data show fewer than 20,000 clones, about 78% seen once. Source: PBMCs, taken before nivolumab (anti-PD-1) treatment. The receptor source for this set is a person between 40 and 79 years old with oral cavity squamous cell carcinoma.

The chain recombines TRBV7-9 with TRBJ2-5, with 10 nucleotides matching TRBD1. Losses at the gene ends were 5 bases for V and 3 bases for J; bases not matched to a gene: 3. Germline CDR1 and CDR2: SEHNR and FQNEAQ (reference sequence). This CDR3 region has 14 residues. The CDR3 bases are TGTGCCAGCAGCCGACAGGGGGCCGAAGAGACCCAGTACTTC. Amino acids: CASSRQGAEETQYF.

The chain carries TRBV6-5 and TRBJ2-1; D may be TRBD1 or TRBD2 (6 bases each). Trimming removed 4 bases from V and 14 bases from J, with 24 bases in between. Germline CDR1 and CDR2: MNHEY and SVGAGI. The CDR3 has 15 amino acids. CDR3 sequence reads: CASSFGFLGARGEFF. The CDR3 nucleotides are TGTGCCAGCAGTTTCGGTTTTCTTGGGGCGAGGGGGGAGTTCTTC.

V and J are TRBV11-2 and TRBJ2-5, with no clear D. This CDR3 contains 14 residues. Germline V gene data show CDR1 as SGHAT and CDR2 as FQNNGV. V was shortened by 2 bases and J by 4 bases, with 11 bases between the two germline ends. In nucleotides, the CDR3 is TGTGCCAGCAGCTTAAATTCCCGGGCAGAGACCCAGTACTTC. Encoded protein: CASSLNSRAETQYF. The whole variable domain, remainder taken from reference TRBV11-2 and TRBJ2-5, is EAGVAQSPRYKIIEKRQSVAFWCNPISGHATLYWYQQILGQGPKLLIQFQNNGVVDDSQLPKDRFSAERLKGVDSTLKIQPAKLEDSAVYLCASSLNSRAETQYFGPGTRLLVL.

The chain combines TRBV5-4 with TRBJ2-5; 13 bases align to TRBD2. Germline assignment: CDR1 SGHNT and CDR2 YYREEE (reference sequence). This CDR3 comprises 18 residues. The J segment lost 0 bases and the V segment lost 3 bases, leaving 8 bases of the junction unmatched. The CDR3 DNA follows: TGTGCCAGCAGCTCGGGACTAGCGGGGACATCATACCAAGAGACCCAGTACTTC. Protein product: CASSSGLAGTSYQETQYF.

The genes are TRBV6-5 and TRBJ2-2; 9 bases agree with TRBD1. CDR1 is MNHEY and CDR2 is SVGAGI in the germline V gene. The V gene end was trimmed by 6 bases and the J gene end by 6 bases; junction bases not matched to a gene: 2. CDR3 length: 13 amino acids. Written as DNA, the CDR3 is TGTGCCAGCAGGGGACAGGGCCCCGGGGAGCTGTTTTTT. Its translation: CASRGQGPGELFF.

The genes are TRBV25-1 and TRBJ1-4; D call uncertain. The CDR3 is 16 residues long. Germline lookup yields CDR1 MGHDK and CDR2 SYGVNS. V was trimmed by 3 bases and J by 8 bases, leaving 19 bases between them. The CDR3 coding sequence is TGTGCCAGCAGTGATTCGTCCAGAAGCCCGGGCGAAAAACTGTTTTTT. This sequence encodes CASSDSSRSPGEKLFF.

This clone was observed a few times. The chain combines TRBV7-9 with TRBJ2-1; D unclear. The germline V and J ends were trimmed by 2 bases and 5 bases, with 13 bases remaining between them. This CDR3 contains 15 residues. Germline V gene data show CDR1 as SEHNR and CDR2 as FQNEAQ (reference sequence). This chain's CDR3 is CASSLSNFGDNEQFF. CDR3 coding DNA: TGTGCCAGCAGCTTATCGAATTTTGGTGACAATGAGCAGTTCTTC.